This TCR beta chain originates from a study of post-analysis software for immune sequencing data (dated by TCRdb to about 2015). About the investigation overall: Recorded disease courses included relapsing-remitting, secondary progressive and progressive-relapsing multiple sclerosis, with some patients lacking subtype annotation. The patient repertoires were compared against approximately ten previously published healthy control repertoires obtained from donors aged 6 to 25 years. A subset of samples was prepared in parallel using single-end sample barcoding, then pooled and co-amplified after Illumina adapter ligation. Here is what the overall study found, with its caveats: The control group was slightly older than the multiple sclerosis patient group. Significantly lower normalized Chao1 diversity was found in multiple sclerosis patients than in controls, suggesting substantial peripheral T-cell clonal expansion. Patients showed significantly higher frequencies than controls for about 5 TRBV segments, among them TRBV5-6, TRBV5-1 and TRBV20-1. Direct clustering with F measure revealed strong co-clustering of samples prepared in the same batch, which led to a batch-effect correction.

TCR beta repertoires were profiled from peripheral blood of about a dozen young patients with multiple sclerosis to demonstrate the VDJtools post-analysis software. The patients with multiple sclerosis were children and adolescents between roughly 6 and 15 years of age. Deletion took 4 bases off V and 6 bases off J, with a span of 9 bases between the germline ends. In the germline V gene, CDR1 corresponds to SGHAT and CDR2 to FQNNGV. Taken from cysteine to phenylalanine, the CDR3 has 12 residues. Left in the record is the CDR3 DNA by itself, 36 bases read in frame from the first base. Preparation of the library involved PCR. TCRdb shows the sequencer as Illumina HiSeq 2500. To reduce PCR and sequencing biases, unique molecular identifiers were incorporated into the TCR beta cDNA libraries. Every 1 to 10 million input T cells yielded approximately 500,000 cDNA molecules, meaning each molecule approximated one T cell. The same protocol used for the earlier healthy control dataset was applied to prepare and sequence the patient libraries. Samples belonging to the same batch were prepared together, multiplexed and sequenced on a shared HiSeq lane. The original pipeline was this. Raw barcoded reads were processed with MIGEC, and single-read molecular identifier groups were discarded before consensus assembly and CDR3 extraction. Clonotype tables were post-analysed with VDJtools, normalizing diversity by down-sampling all datasets to the smallest sample size. To correct batch-related cross-sample contamination, repertoire overlap clustering matched CDR3 amino acid sequences but not nucleotide sequences. TCRdb passed the public sequencing reads through fastp at Q25 and MiXCR, retaining productive beta sequences. Entries are consolidated by CDR3 protein sequence, retaining the most common genes and DNA. These V and J calls are TCRdb output, not the study's own analysis. The sample profile shows around 180,000 distinct CDR3 sequences; around 28% of them were found once. 1.5% of the sample is taken by the ten largest.

This clonotype came up many times. The antigen this receptor binds is unknown. No base quality information exists; no much larger clone differs at one position. The sequencing input was blood. This clonotype originated in a girl aged 10-17 years with multiple sclerosis. The rearrangement joined TRBV11-2 to TRBJ1-1, and perhaps TRBD1 as D gene, on 6 matching bases. CDR3 loop: CASSSQGSEAFF. The DNA is as follows: TGTGCCAGCAGCTCACAGGGATCTGAAGCTTTCTTT.